The 20 T cell receptor beta chains given below trace back to one sample, sequenced in a study of blood T cells in healthy people across ages. The use of a sample-barcoded 5' primer and a J-beta primer mix characterized a second PCR of about 7 to 12 cycles. TCRdb reprocessed the 5' RACE reads with MiXCR, giving one entry per CDR3 protein. The sample records some 860,000 distinct CDR3 sequences, more than 50% being singletons. Sequencing input: blood. The origin of the receptors is a middle-aged man in good health.

This clonotype was recorded at least ten times. The J gene is TRBJ1-4, the V gene TRBV7-9; the D is unclear. This CDR3 has 11 amino acids. Germline V gives CDR1 SEHNR, CDR2 FQNEAQ (reference sequence). The germline V and J ends were trimmed by 4 bases and 8 bases, with 5 bases remaining between them. Here the CDR3 DNA reads TGTGCCAGCAGCTCGTTCGAAAAACTGTTTTTT. The encoded protein is CASSSFEKLFF.

The chain couples TRBV6-2 or TRBV6-3 to TRBJ2-4; 13 nucleotides match TRBD2. After removal of 2 bases from V and 8 bases from J, the junction contained 9 bases not matched to a gene. This CDR3 is built from 17 residues. Germline CDR1 reads MNHEY; CDR2 reads SVGEGT. The CDR3 sequence is CASSYPRTSGSRDIQYF. The CDR3 bases are TGTGCCAGCAGTTACCCAAGGACTAGCGGGAGTAGGGACATTCAGTACTTC.

CDR3 protein: CASSYSILRYYEQYF. CDR3 DNA: TGTGCCAGCAGTTACTCGATTCTTAGGTACTACGAGCAGTACTTC. The chain couples TRBV6-8 to TRBJ2-7; D is ambiguous. CDR3 size: 15 residues. CDR1 is MNHGY and CDR2 is SAAAGT in the germline V gene. V was cut by 0 bases and J by 3 bases, with 12 bases left in between.

This chain uses TRBV4-1 with TRBJ2-3; no clear D gene. The germline V gene has CDR1 MGHRA and CDR2 YSYEKL. The CDR3 length is 15 residues. Trimming removed 0 bases at V and 2 bases at J, with 9 bases between. The CDR3 bases are TGCGCCAGCAGCCAAGAGATTGCAGTCACAGATACGCAGTATTTT. Amino acid sequence: CASSQEIAVTDTQYF.

V gene TRBV7-2 combines with J gene TRBJ2-4; D is possibly TRBD1 (5 bases). Trimming left V 5 bases short and J 5 bases short, with 13 bases between. The V gene's germline CDR1 is SGHTA and CDR2 FQGNSA. This CDR3 comprises 14 residues. In DNA form, the CDR3 reads TGTGCCAGCAGCACAGGTGGCGTCGAAAACATTCAGTACTTC. It translates to CASSTGGVENIQYF.

The chain couples TRBV28 to TRBJ2-7; 7 bases align to TRBD1. V dropped 3 bases and J dropped 6; count of bases not matched to a gene: 2. CDR1 is MDHEN, CDR2 SYDVKM, per germline. The CDR3 runs to 12 residues. CDR3 coding DNA: TGTGCCAGCAGTTTTGGGACAGCCGAGCAGTACTTC. Translation: CASSFGTAEQYF.

This clonotype has just a few counts. This chain joins TRBV20-1 and TRBJ2-3; 8 positions match TRBD2. Germline V CDR1 and CDR2: DFQATT, SNEGSKA (reference sequence). The CDR3 extends over 16 amino acids. V trimming: 0 bases; J trimming: 0 bases; junction bases outside the gene matches: 5. The DNA for the CDR3 is TGCAGTGCTAGAGATCCCACTAGCGGAAGCACAGATACGCAGTATTTT. The encoded protein is CSARDPTSGSTDTQYF.

This sequence joins TRBV7-8 and TRBJ2-7, with 9 bases matching TRBD1. CDR3 length: 15 residues. From germline, CDR1 is SGHVS and CDR2 FQNEAQ. J gave up 6 bases and V 1 base, and 7 bases lay outside the gene matches. The CDR3, as DNA: TGTGCCAGCAGCTTAGATACAGGGGGCTCAGGCGAGCAGTACTTC. Translation gives CASSLDTGGSGEQYF.

This clonotype was counted between two and nine times. The V call is TRBV2, the J call TRBJ2-5; D might be TRBD2 (6 bases). Germline loops: CDR1 SNHLY, CDR2 FYNNEI. CDR3 length: 16 amino acids. Trimming removed 6 bases at V and 1 base at J, with 18 bases between. The CDR3 region is CASSEFQRESQETQYF. The CDR3 bases are TGTGCCAGCAGCGAATTTCAACGGGAGTCCCAAGAGACCCAGTACTTC.

The chain is built from TRBV6-2 or TRBV6-3 and TRBJ2-5, with 10 bases aligning to TRBD2. The junction had 17 bases not matched to a gene; V was cut back by 2 bases and J by 11 bases. CDR1 is MNHEY, CDR2 SVGEGT, per germline. The CDR3 loop spans 17 amino acids. Here the CDR3 DNA reads TGTGCCAGCAGTTACCCGTTAGCGGGAGGTTCCCACAATGAGCAGTACTTC. Its protein is CASSYPLAGGSHNEQYF.

Of note for this clonotype: A read error may explain this, as a much larger clone is one base away. This CDR3 fails to terminate in the conserved phenylalanine or tryptophan, so it likely reflects a read error. The genes are TRBV3-1 and TRBJ2-7, with D perhaps TRBD2 (5 bases). The CDR3 contains 15 residues. Deletions cut 0 bases from V and 2 bases from J, with 11 bases between. From germline, CDR1 is LGHDT and CDR2 YNNKEL (reference sequence). The CDR3 sequence: CASSQEGGRAYEQYI. CDR3 in DNA: TGTGCCAGCAGCCAAGAAGGAGGCAGAGCCTACGAGCAGTACATC.

About this clonotype: The junction and the germline gene differ at one end; a read error may be behind it. The chain couples TRBV18 to TRBJ2-5; 8 bases fit TRBD1. Germline assignment: CDR1 KGHSH and CDR2 LQKENI. The CDR3 runs 14 residues. The CDR3 bases are TGTACCAGCTTAAAGAACAGGGGGCAAGAGACCCAGTACTTC. The encoded protein is CTSLKNRGQETQYF. The full variable domain, rest sourced from reference TRBV18 and TRBJ2-5, is NAGVMQNPRHLVRRRGQEARLRCSPMKGHSHVYWYRQLPEEGLKFMVYLQKENIIDESGMPKERFSAEFPKEGPSILRIQQVVRGDSAAYFCTSLKNRGQETQYFGPGTRLLVL.

The chain employs TRBV10-3 and TRBJ1-1, with TRBD1 matching 7 bases. Germline loops: CDR1 ENHRY, CDR2 SYGVKD. The V segment lost 10 bases and the J segment 11 bases; nucleotides outside the gene matches: 19. CDR3 length: 14 amino acids. As DNA, the CDR3 is TGTGCCACCCAGGAGGGGGTGACAGGGAGTTGGGCTTTCTTT. Translated: CATQEGVTGSWAFF.

The gene calls are TRBV4-3 and TRBJ2-7; tentative D call: TRBD2 (6 bases). Deletions cut 0 bases from V and 3 bases from J, with 15 bases between. The length of the CDR3 is 16 residues. CDR1 is LGHNA and CDR2 is YSLEER in the germline V gene. CDR3 sequence: CASSQDSLAPIYEQYF. The CDR3 region has the DNA TGCGCCAGCAGCCAAGATTCCCTAGCGCCTATCTACGAGCAGTACTTC.

This chain connects TRBV6-1 to TRBJ2-7, with 7 bases lining up with TRBD1. This CDR3 has 14 residues. The J segment lost 4 bases and the V segment lost 4 bases, leaving 7 bases of the junction unmatched. Germline assignment: CDR1 MNHNS and CDR2 SASEGT. CDR3 loop: CASSGRQGYYEQYF. For the CDR3, the DNA is TGTGCCAGCAGTGGACGACAGGGATATTACGAGCAGTACTTC.

This chain links TRBV28 with TRBJ1-4; 8 positions match TRBD1. Germline CDR1 reads MDHEN; CDR2 reads SYDVKM. CDR3 length: 17 amino acids. The trim removed 6 bases at V and 9 bases at J, leaving 18 bases unmatched. The CDR3 DNA is TGTGCCAGCAGGCCCGGACAGGGAGCCCAGCTTTTGAAAAAACTGTTTTTT. Its protein is CASRPGQGAQLLKKLFF.

The chain has TRBV7-2 and TRBJ2-5; D might be TRBD2 (7 bases). Trimming left V 4 bases short and J 7 bases short, with 16 bases between. The CDR3 runs 14 residues. The V gene's germline CDR1 is SGHTA and CDR2 FQGNSA. The CDR3 coding sequence is TGTGCCAGCAGCTCGAGATCAGGGGAGGGGACCCAGTACTTC. This codes for CASSSRSGEGTQYF.

The chain recombines TRBV12-3 or TRBV12-4 with TRBJ1-6; 8 bases line up with TRBD1. Trimming at V came to 7 bases and at J to 2 bases, leaving 10 bases not matched to a gene. The CDR3 runs to 17 residues. The CDR3 reads CASIMVDRAPYNSPLHF. The CDR3 region has the DNA TGTGCCAGCATCATGGTGGACAGGGCCCCCTATAATTCACCCCTCCACTTT.

The V call is TRBV4-2, the J call TRBJ2-2, with unresolved D. V was shortened by 1 base and J by 2 bases, with 11 bases between the two germline ends. CDR3 length equals 16 residues. CDR1 is LGHNA and CDR2 is YNFKEQ in the germline V gene. The DNA of the CDR3 is TGTGCCAGCAGCCAAGCCCTCGGCGGAAACACCGGGGAGCTGTTTTTT. It specifies CASSQALGGNTGELFF.

This clonotype was seen more than once but under ten times. The genes are TRBV21-1 and TRBJ1-2. TRBV21-1 is marked as a pseudogene. The CDR3 is made up of 13 amino acids. CDR3 sequence: CASSKIRLRGYTF. The CDR3 DNA is TGTGCCAGCAGCAAAATTAGGTTACGGGGCTACACCTTC.